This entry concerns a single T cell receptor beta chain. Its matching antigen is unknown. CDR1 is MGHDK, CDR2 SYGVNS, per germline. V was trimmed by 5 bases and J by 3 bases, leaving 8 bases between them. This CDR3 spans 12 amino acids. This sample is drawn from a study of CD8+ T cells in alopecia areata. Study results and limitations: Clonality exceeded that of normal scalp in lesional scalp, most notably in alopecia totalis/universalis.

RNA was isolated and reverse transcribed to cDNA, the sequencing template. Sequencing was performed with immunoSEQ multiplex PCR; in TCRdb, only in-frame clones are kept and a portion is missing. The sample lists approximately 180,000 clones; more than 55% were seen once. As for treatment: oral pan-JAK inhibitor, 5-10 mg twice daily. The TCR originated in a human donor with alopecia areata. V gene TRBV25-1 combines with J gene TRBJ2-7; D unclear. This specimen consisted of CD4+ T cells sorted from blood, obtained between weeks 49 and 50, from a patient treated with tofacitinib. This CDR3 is CASSTRDYEQYF. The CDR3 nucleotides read TGTGCCAGCAGTACCCGTGACTACGAGCAGTACTTC.